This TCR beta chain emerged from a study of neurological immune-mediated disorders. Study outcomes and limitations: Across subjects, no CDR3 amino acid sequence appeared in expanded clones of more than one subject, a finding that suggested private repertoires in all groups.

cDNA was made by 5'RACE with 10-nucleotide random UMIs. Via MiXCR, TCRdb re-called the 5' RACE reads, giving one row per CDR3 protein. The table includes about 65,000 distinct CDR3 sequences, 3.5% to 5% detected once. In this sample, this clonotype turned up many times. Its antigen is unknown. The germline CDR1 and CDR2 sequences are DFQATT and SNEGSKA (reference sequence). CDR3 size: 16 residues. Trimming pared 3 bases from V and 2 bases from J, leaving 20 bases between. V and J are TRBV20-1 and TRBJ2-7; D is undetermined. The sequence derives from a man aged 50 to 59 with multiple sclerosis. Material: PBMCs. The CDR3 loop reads CSARVGHPKETYEQYV. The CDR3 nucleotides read TGCAGTGCTAGGGTCGGCCACCCCAAGGAGACCTACGAGCAGTACGTC.